The T cell receptor beta chain under discussion was sequenced for a study of PD-1 blockade in classical Hodgkin lymphoma (dated by TCRdb to the early 2020s). For the wider study: Nivolumab dosing was 3 mg/kg intravenously every 2 weeks, continuing until either disease progression or unacceptable toxicity. The study used CyTOF and TCR beta sequencing to define a peripheral blood immune signature of response to PD-1 blockade in classical Hodgkin lymphoma. Overall study results and their limits: Baseline diversity similar to that of newly diagnosed patients was observed in trial patients achieving complete response, whereas significantly lower diversity was observed in partial responders and progressors. A significant rise by C4D1 was seen in CD4+ but not CD8+ TCR diversity (p=0.0027 vs p=0.16), with the rise being most apparent in complete responders (p=0.02). Baseline TCR diversity was reported to be lower in newly diagnosed patients than in healthy donors, and even lower in relapsed/refractory patients. The study covered only a single clinical trial cohort, and the causes of the repertoire differences, possibly disease activity or prior therapy, were still not defined. Diversity was lower in patients who began nivolumab less than 1 year after ASCT, so these patients were left out of later analyses to avoid confounding by immune reconstitution.

Genomic DNA was extracted with the Qiagen DNeasy kit from unsorted PBMCs and from negatively selected CD4+ and CD8+ fractions. TCR beta CDR3 regions were subjected to amplification by immunoSEQ multiplex PCR with primers that anneal to V and J segments. A synthetic immune receptor repertoire was used to minimize amplification bias, and any residual bias was removed computationally once sequencing was done. The authors' pipeline ran thus. Custom Python scripts were used to quantify repertoire diversity as the Shannon entropy index. Unsorted, CD4+ and CD8+ repertoires were analyzed separately, except in combined analyses where CD4+ and CD8+ sequences were merged in silico. A clone counted as expanded when the clone's frequency after treatment rose at least 2-fold relative to C1D1, and clones undetected at baseline were given a pseudocount of 0.5. Singleton clones were defined as clones with 0 or 1 copy at C1D1, and non-singleton clones were defined as clones with 2 or more copies. Clones expanded in unsorted samples were assigned a CD4+, CD8+ or unknown annotation through matching of protein sequences in sorted samples from the same patient. Wilcoxon tests were applied to paired samples to test diversity changes from C1D1 to C4D1. The source is immuneACCESS, and TCRdb retained only in-frame sequences with V and J called. Part of the clones is not carried over; for the studies checked, unresolved V genes explain less than half of this, and the remainder is unexplained. From that table come the V and J calls and clone size; the DNA was used to work out D and trimming. This sample lists about 59,000 clones; more than 90% were detected once. The ten biggest clones cover roughly a tenth of the sample.

V loses 3 bases of germline sequence and J loses 4 bases, and the interval between the two ends is 7 bases. Spanning cysteine to phenylalanine, the CDR3 consists of 13 amino acids. CDR3 DNA is the only sequence kept; it has 39 bases, read in frame from the first base. The germline V gene yields KGHSH for CDR1 and LQKENI for CDR2. Of note for this clone: Its target antigen remains unknown. No base qualities exist here, and no much larger clone lies one base off it.

The meaning of the sample's time point label: cycle 1 day 1 (C1D1), immediately before nivolumab initiation. Every trial patient had relapsed after autologous stem cell transplantation, and cohorts A, B and C differed in prior brentuximab vedotin exposure. The trial cohort comprised some 60 patients with relapsed/refractory classical Hodgkin lymphoma whose best overall responses were complete response, partial response or progressive disease. In the multi-cohort phase II CheckMate 205 trial, trial patients received single-agent nivolumab. An independent review committee assessed best overall response by applying the 2007 International Working Group response criteria. Trial PBMCs were collected just before the start of nivolumab (C1D1) and during therapy at cycle 2 day 1 and cycle 4 day 1. Peripheral blood was collected in 8 mL Vacutainer Cell Preparation Tubes, from which PBMCs were isolated by centrifugation and then cryopreserved.

This sample comprised peripheral blood mononuclear cells (PBMCs), obtained at baseline. This chain joins TRBV18 to TRBJ2-1; no D segment can be confidently identified. The TCR was taken from a human donor with classical Hodgkin lymphoma. The nucleotide sequence reads as follows: TGTGCCAGCTCACCCGAGCTATACAATGAGCAGTTCTTC. It encodes CASSPELYNEQFF. The entire variable domain, with the stretches around the CDR3 drawn from the reference TRBV18 and TRBJ2-1 proteins, is NAGVMQNPRHLVRRRGQEARLRCSPMKGHSHVYWYRQLPEEGLKFMVYLQKENIIDESGMPKERFSAEFPKEGPSILRIQQVVRGDSAAYFCASSPELYNEQFFGPGTRLTVL.